The rows below give T cell receptor beta chains drawn from one sample of a study of cytomegalovirus exposure and HLA in healthy donors. The table came from immunoSEQ multiplex PCR; TCRdb's copy has only in-frame clones and leaves some out. This table holds around 100,000 clones, around 75% found once. The source material was PBMCs. The receptors here all came from a young woman in good health and CMV-seronegative. The CDR3 runs from the conserved cysteine through the conserved F or W. Each record gives: J gene, V gene, clone size, D gene, CDR3 DNA, CDR3 protein. A D gene is named only where the DNA matches it firmly. Clone size is given for some rows only: seen once, a few or many times, or a class if the clone is expanded.

j_gene: TRBJ2-7
v_gene: TRBV27
abundance: once
d_gene: .
CDR3nt: TGTGCCAGCAGTTTGGCGGGTTCCTACGAGCAGTACTTC
CDR3aa: CASSLAGSYEQYF

j_gene: TRBJ2-5
v_gene: TRBV5-1
abundance: .
d_gene: .
CDR3nt: TGCGCCAGCAGCCCGGGTCGGGGGAGGGAGACCCAGTACTTC
CDR3aa: CASSPGRGRETQYF

j_gene: TRBJ1-1
v_gene: TRBV30
abundance: few
d_gene: .
CDR3nt: TGTGCCTGGAGTAAATGGGGGGGGCTCACTGAAGCTTTCTTT
CDR3aa: CAWSKWGGLTEAFF

j_gene: TRBJ1-2
v_gene: TRBV5-4
abundance: .
d_gene: TRBD1
CDR3nt: TGTGCCAGCAGCTTGGGAGGGGGACAGGGGGCGCTTAGTGGCTACACCTTC
CDR3aa: CASSLGGGQGALSGYTF

j_gene: TRBJ1-1
v_gene: TRBV9
abundance: .
d_gene: .
CDR3nt: TGTGCCAGCAGCGTAGCCCCTTCCGGGGGCACTGAAGCTTTCTTT
CDR3aa: CASSVAPSGGTEAFF

j_gene: TRBJ1-6
v_gene: TRBV19
abundance: .
d_gene: .
CDR3nt: TGTGCCAGTAGCCTTTGGACGGAGGTTGCTTCACCCCTCCACTTT
CDR3aa: CASSLWTEVASPLHF

j_gene: TRBJ2-3
v_gene: TRBV7-9
abundance: once
d_gene: .
CDR3nt: TGTGCCAGCAGCTTTACAGGGCCCACAGATACGCAGTATTTT
CDR3aa: CASSFTGPTDTQYF

j_gene: TRBJ2-7
v_gene: TRBV6-5
abundance: .
d_gene: .
CDR3nt: TGTGCCAGCAGTTACTCAGGGCAGGGTCCCTACGAGCAGTACTTC
CDR3aa: CASSYSGQGPYEQYF

j_gene: TRBJ1-2
v_gene: TRBV9
abundance: .
d_gene: TRBD1
CDR3nt: TGTGCCAGCAGCACCTCGACAGGGGTTCAAACCTTC
CDR3aa: CASSTSTGVQTF

j_gene: TRBJ2-7
v_gene: TRBV4-3
abundance: once
d_gene: .
CDR3nt: TGCGCCAGCAGCTCCTACCGGGGTTCGGTCTACGAGCAGTACTTC
CDR3aa: CASSSYRGSVYEQYF

j_gene: TRBJ1-2
v_gene: TRBV11-3
abundance: .
d_gene: TRBD1
CDR3nt: TGTGCCAGCAGCAGCCGGGACAGCAACTATGGCTACACCTTC
CDR3aa: CASSSRDSNYGYTF

j_gene: TRBJ2-3
v_gene: TRBV11-2
abundance: once
d_gene: TRBD2
CDR3nt: TGTGCCAGCAGCTCCGGGACTAGCGGCACAGATACGCAGTATTTT
CDR3aa: CASSSGTSGTDTQYF

j_gene: TRBJ2-1
v_gene: TRBV5-1
abundance: once
d_gene: TRBD2
CDR3nt: TGCGCCAGCAGCTTCCTAGCGGGGCAAATCTCCAATGAGCAGTTCTTC
CDR3aa: CASSFLAGQISNEQFF